One sample yielded the 20 T cell receptor beta chains listed below, sequenced in a study of T cell repertoires in cytomegalovirus infection (dated by TCRdb to between 2019 and 2020). The sample was run on an Illumina HiSeq 1500. TCRdb's own reprocessing of the public reads used fastp at Q25 and MiXCR and kept productive beta chains. Merged by CDR3 protein, the rows form single entries marked with the most common genes and DNA. Across this sample there are roughly 230,000 distinct CDR3 sequences, with around 12% seen only once. Jointly, the top ten make up 1.5% to 2% of the sample. Sequencing used PBMCs. All receptors come from a human donor in good health (CMV status not recorded). Some clones in this sample may be carry-over from other donors' samples.

The chain employs TRBV11-3 and TRBJ1-4; 12 bases match TRBD1. Looked up from germline, CDR1 is SGHNT and CDR2 is YENEEA. This CDR3 comprises 14 residues. The junction had 3 bases not matched to a gene; V was cut back by 5 bases and J by 8 bases. The CDR3 nucleotides are TGTGCCAGCAGCGGGACAGGGGGCGGCGAAAAACTGTTTTTT. Its translation is CASSGTGGGEKLFF.

V usage is TRBV28 and J usage is TRBJ2-5; a possible D gene is TRBD1 (5 bases). The V end lost 6 bases, the J end lost 5 bases, and 13 bases lay between the germline ends. CDR1 and CDR2 from the germline V gene are MDHEN and SYDVKM. The CDR3 runs 13 residues. The CDR3 region is CASRGQAPETQYF. The DNA for the CDR3 is TGTGCCAGCAGGGGGCAGGCCCCGGAGACCCAGTACTTC.

The sample holds many counts of this clonotype. The chain combines TRBV7-2 with TRBJ2-1; 7 nucleotides match TRBD1. Trimming removed 3 bases from V and 8 bases from J; junction bases left unmatched: 13. This CDR3 comprises 16 residues. Germline loops: CDR1 SGHTA, CDR2 FQGNSA. CDR3 loop: CASSFTGTVLVDEQFF. CDR3 coding DNA: TGTGCCAGCAGCTTCACCGGGACAGTCCTGGTCGATGAGCAGTTCTTC.

In its sample, this clonotype was seen many times. The rearrangement uses TRBV14 and TRBJ2-2; D is ambiguous. CDR1 is SGHDN, CDR2 FVKESK, per germline. This CDR3 is 18 amino acids long. The V and J ends lost 3 bases and 1 base respectively, with 18 bases between them. The CDR3 DNA sequence: TGTGCCAGCAGCCACCACTTAGTGGGAATGGTGAACACCGGGGAGCTGTTTTTT. Its translation is CASSHHLVGMVNTGELFF.

The chain carries TRBV29-1 and TRBJ2-2; 7 nucleotides line up with TRBD1. With 4 bases clipped from V and 0 bases from J, the junction kept 14 bases outside the gene matches. From germline, CDR1 is SQVTM and CDR2 ANQGSEA. The CDR3 is 18 amino acids. The DNA of the CDR3 is TGCAGCGTTGGGTTAATGCCGGGACAGCCCACGAACACCGGGGAGCTGTTTTTT. This gives the protein CSVGLMPGQPTNTGELFF.

This clonotype was counted at least ten times. V gene TRBV6-2 or TRBV6-3 combines with J gene TRBJ2-7, with D unclear. V shed 2 bases and J shed 4 bases, with 9 bases lying between them. From germline, CDR1 is MNHEY and CDR2 SVGEGT. The CDR3 is 13 amino acids. CDR3 in DNA: TGTGCCAGCAGTTACGACATCTATTACGAGCAGTACTTC. It specifies CASSYDIYYEQYF.

This clonotype was picked up a small number of times. V and J are TRBV28 and TRBJ2-2; 9 nucleotides agree with TRBD1. With V trimmed by 5 bases and J by 4 bases, 8 bases remained unmatched. Germline values: CDR1 MDHEN, CDR2 SYDVKM. CDR3 length equals 16 residues. The CDR3 DNA reads as TGTGCCAGCAGTCTTCGGACAGGGGAGGCCACCGGGGAGCTGTTTTTT. The encoded protein is CASSLRTGEATGELFF.

V usage is TRBV28 and J usage is TRBJ2-2; 8 nucleotides match TRBD2. The CDR3 extends over 14 amino acids. The germline V gene has CDR1 MDHEN and CDR2 SYDVKM. Unmatched junction bases numbered 1, after V lost 3 bases and J lost 4 bases. The DNA of the CDR3 is TGTGCCAGCAGTTTCGGGGGGGCCACCGGGGAGCTGTTTTTT. It codes for CASSFGGATGELFF.

This clonotype was seen repeatedly, ten times or more. In DNA, the CDR3 is TGTGCCAGCAGCTTGGGTATAGCGGGAGTGTACAATGAGCAGTTCTTC. Encoded protein: CASSLGIAGVYNEQFF. V and J are TRBV11-3 and TRBJ2-1; 9 bases match TRBD2. The V and J ends lost 3 bases and 4 bases, in that order; junction bases with no gene match: 7. From germline, CDR1 is SGHNT and CDR2 YENEEA. CDR3 length: 16 amino acids.

This clonotype has only a few counts. The chain couples TRBV7-6 to TRBJ1-5, with a tentative D call TRBD1 (5 bases). V lost 0 bases to trimming and J lost 8 bases, with 11 bases between them. The CDR3 runs to 14 residues. In germline, CDR1 is SGHVS, CDR2 FNYEAQ. For the CDR3, the DNA is TGTGCCAGCAGCTTAGCTGGTGGGGGGAAGCCCCAGCATTTT. Encoded protein: CASSLAGGGKPQHF.

This clonotype came up many times. V gene TRBV28 combines with J gene TRBJ2-1; D gene uncertain. V was clipped by 3 bases and J by 5 bases, with 8 bases between them. This CDR3 comprises 13 residues. In germline, CDR1 is MDHEN, CDR2 SYDVKM. The CDR3: CASSLRLHNEQFF. CDR3 coding DNA: TGTGCCAGCAGTTTGAGGCTTCACAATGAGCAGTTCTTC.

As to this clonotype: A much larger clone lies one base from this, so it may be a read error. This chain links TRBV7-3 with TRBJ1-5; D not certain. Germline lookup yields CDR1 SGHTA and CDR2 FQGTGA. The CDR3 sequence is 13 residues long. The CDR3 spells CVSSPGIGQPQHF. As DNA, the CDR3 is TGTGTCAGCAGCCCGGGGATCGGCCAGCCCCAGCATTTT.

The chain links TRBV20-1 to TRBJ2-3; 7 bases align to TRBD2. After removal of 3 bases from V and 4 bases from J, the junction contained 13 bases not matched to a gene. The length of the CDR3 is 16 residues. Germline values: CDR1 DFQATT, CDR2 SNEGSKA (reference sequence). The CDR3 loop reads CSARLPGGGRSDTQYF. The DNA for the CDR3 is TGCAGTGCTAGGCTCCCCGGCGGCGGGAGATCAGATACGCAGTATTTT.

This clonotype has a count of ten or more. DNA for the CDR3: TGTGCCAGCAGCCCCGACAGGGCAGGCTACGAGCAGTACTTC. Its protein product is CASSPDRAGYEQYF. The chain carries TRBV7-9 and TRBJ2-7; 7 positions match TRBD1. CDR3 size: 14 residues. Per the germline V gene, CDR1 is SEHNR and CDR2 is FQNEAQ (reference sequence). The V segment lost 5 bases and the J segment 3 bases; nucleotides outside the gene matches: 7.

This clonotype was counted ten times or more. The chain combines TRBV6-2 or TRBV6-3 with TRBJ1-2; D unclear. Germline CDR1 reads MNHEY; CDR2 reads SVGEGT. CDR3 length: 12 amino acids. The V gene lost 6 bases and the J gene lost 8 bases, with 13 bases spanning the gap. The DNA of the CDR3 is TGTGCCAGCAGCCCTTCGCCAGTGGGCTACACCTTC. This encodes CASSPSPVGYTF.

This clonotype was recorded many times. The genes are TRBV6-1 and TRBJ2-5, with 8 bases matching TRBD2. In germline, CDR1 is MNHNS, CDR2 SASEGT. CDR3 length equals 12 residues. J gave up 14 bases and V 8 bases, and 13 bases lay outside the gene matches. The CDR3 sequence: CASGSGDVVNYF. Here the CDR3 DNA reads TGTGCCAGCGGTAGCGGGGACGTTGTCAACTACTTC.

This clonotype came up many times. The chain recombines TRBV7-2 with TRBJ2-3, with D maybe TRBD1 (5 bases). CDR3 length equals 14 residues. CDR1 and CDR2 (germline): SGHTA, FQGNSA. Trimming cost V 4 bases and J 0 bases, with 8 bases left between them. The CDR3 region is CASSSRQSTDTQYF. The CDR3 DNA reads TGTGCCAGCAGCTCCCGACAGAGCACAGATACGCAGTATTTT.

This clonotype turned up a few times. This chain links TRBV4-3 with TRBJ2-5; weak D call: TRBD2 (5 bases). CDR1 is LGHNA, CDR2 YSLEER, per germline. V was clipped by 4 bases and J by 4 bases, with 10 bases between them. This CDR3 has 13 amino acids. CDR3: CASSPGIGETQYF. In DNA form, the CDR3 reads TGCGCCAGCAGCCCGGGGATCGGAGAGACCCAGTACTTC.

This clonotype was seen a handful of times. This chain links TRBV27 with TRBJ1-1; TRBD1 might be the D (5 bases). CDR3 length equals 13 residues. Deletions cut 3 bases from V and 6 bases from J, with 11 bases between. Germline V lookup: CDR1 MNHEY, CDR2 SMNVEV (reference sequence). The CDR3 DNA reads TGTGCCAGCAGTTTTAATTCGGGGGCTGAAGCTTTCTTT. It codes for CASSFNSGAEAFF.

This clonotype was seen repeatedly, ten times or more. The chain employs TRBV10-3 and TRBJ2-5; D possibly corresponds to TRBD1 (6 bases). Germline CDR1 reads ENHRY; CDR2 reads SYGVKD. The V end lost 0 bases, the J end lost 3 bases, and 14 bases lay between the germline ends. This CDR3 comprises 16 residues. The CDR3 loop is CAISESSRGMKETQYF. CDR3 nucleotide sequence: TGTGCCATCAGTGAGTCGAGTAGGGGGATGAAAGAGACCCAGTACTTC.